Following are 14 T cell receptor beta chains from one sample sequenced in a study of vaccination effects on CD4 cells after COVID-19. Produced via immunoSEQ multiplex PCR; TCRdb's table is partial and in-frame only. This sample carries some 14,000 clones, more than 60% of them seen once, and the ten largest clones take 20% to 25%. These TCRs' antigens remain unknown. ViraFEST assay sequencing came after antigen-specific CD4+ T cells were expanded with viral peptide pools. Isolating CD4+ T cells followed roughly ten days of culture. Each participant was administered two doses of either the BNT162b2 or the mRNA-1273 vaccine. This material consisted of CD4+ T cells from PBMCs cultured with HCoV-NL63 spike peptides, taken after COVID-19 vaccination. The receptor source for this set is a human donor who received a COVID-19 vaccine.

J is TRBJ1-2 and V is TRBV10-3, with TRBD1 matching 10 bases. The germline CDR1 and CDR2 sequences are ENHRY and SYGVKD. This CDR3 has 15 amino acids. With 7 bases clipped from V and 5 bases from J, the junction kept 10 bases outside the gene matches. The CDR3 coding sequence is TGTGCCATCACCGATCCCGGGACAGGGGTATATGGCTACACCTTC. The encoded protein is CAITDPGTGVYGYTF.

The J gene is TRBJ1-2, the V gene TRBV27; 7 bases agree with TRBD1. This CDR3 is 14 amino acids long. Trimming took 6 bases from V and 0 from J; bases not matched to a gene: 4. The germline gives CDR1 MNHEY, CDR2 SMNVEV (reference sequence). The CDR3 DNA sequence: TGTGCCAGCAGGGACAGGCCCTCTAACTATGGCTACACCTTC. It codes for CASRDRPSNYGYTF.

This clone has only a few counts. The chain recombines TRBV10-2 with TRBJ1-5, with a weak D call TRBD1 (6 bases). Trimming stripped 0 bases from V and 4 bases from J, with 10 bases between. Per germline, CDR1 WSHSY and CDR2 SAAADI. The CDR3 length is 15 residues. The CDR3 region is CASSESGQGNQPQHF. The CDR3 nucleotides read TGCGCCAGCAGTGAGTCGGGGCAGGGGAATCAGCCCCAGCATTTT.

The genes are TRBV29-1 and TRBJ1-5; 8 bases fit TRBD1. With 3 bases clipped from V and 7 bases from J, the junction kept 32 bases outside the gene matches. This CDR3 comprises 22 residues. From germline, CDR1 is SQVTM and CDR2 ANQGSEA. The CDR3 here is CSVETFPPPLLDRVPFWQPQHF. The CDR3 region has the DNA TGCAGCGTTGAGACGTTTCCACCCCCCCTCTTGGACAGGGTACCTTTTTGGCAGCCCCAGCATTTT.

This clone turned up a few times. The rearrangement joins TRBV18 to TRBJ1-2, with TRBD1 matching 7 bases. CDR1 is KGHSH, CDR2 LQKENI, per germline. The CDR3 consists of 15 residues. V shed 4 bases, J shed 4 bases, and the junction held 9 bases outside the gene matches. CDR3 coding DNA: TGTGCCAGCTCACTCGGGACAGCCCAAACCTATGGCTACACCTTC. This encodes CASSLGTAQTYGYTF.

In this sample, this clone turned up once. This chain uses TRBV3-1 (or the pseudogene TRBV3-2) with TRBJ1-1; no definite D call. The ends were cut back, 5 bases at V and 3 bases at J, with 19 bases in the middle. Germline V gives CDR1 LGHDT, CDR2 YNNKEL (reference sequence). CDR3 length: 16 amino acids. The CDR3 bases are TGTGCCAGCAGCTCACCACGGACCGGGAATCACACTGAAGCTTTCTTT. Translation gives CASSSPRTGNHTEAFF.

V and J are TRBV9 and TRBJ1-2; no clear D gene. The CDR3 has 14 residues. V lost 0 bases to trimming and J lost 4 bases, with 10 bases between them. CDR1 and CDR2 (germline): SGDLS, YYNGEE. CDR3 nucleotide sequence: TGTGCCAGCAGCGTAGGGGCAGAGGGCTATGGCTACACCTTC. This codes for CASSVGAEGYGYTF.

J is TRBJ2-1 and V is TRBV7-9; D remains ambiguous. Germline V gene lookup returns CDR1 SEHNR and CDR2 FQNEAQ (reference sequence). Deletions cut 4 bases from V and 6 bases from J, with 4 bases between. This CDR3 contains 11 residues. The CDR3 DNA is TGTGCCAGCAGCTCATTCAATGAGCAGTTCTTC. Residues: CASSSFNEQFF.

CDR3 loop: CASSLNIGGDQPQHF. The CDR3 DNA sequence: TGCGCCAGCAGCTTGAATATAGGGGGCGATCAGCCCCAGCATTTT. The chain has TRBV5-1 and TRBJ1-5; 7 bases are a match to TRBD1. Per germline, CDR1 SGHRS and CDR2 YFSETQ. Trimming removed 1 base from V and 5 bases from J; junction bases left unmatched: 6. This CDR3 region has 15 residues.

The rearrangement links TRBV10-3 to TRBJ1-2; no clear D gene. CDR1 and CDR2 (germline): ENHRY, SYGVKD. V lost 8 bases to trimming and J lost 4 bases, with 14 bases between them. The CDR3 consists of 13 residues. CDR3 DNA: TGTGCCATCTATCCGGGTATAGGCTATGGCTACACCTTC. Translating it yields CAIYPGIGYGYTF.

This clone was recorded only once. The chain uses TRBV4-2 and TRBJ2-2, with D unresolved. Trimming cost V 5 bases and J 7 bases, with 11 bases left between them. The CDR3 totals 13 residues. Per the germline V gene, CDR1 is LGHNA and CDR2 is YNFKEQ. For the CDR3, the DNA is TGTGCCAGCAGCGGTCCGTTTGGCGGGGAGCTGTTTTTT. Amino acid sequence: CASSGPFGGELFF.

The V gene is TRBV7-2, the J gene TRBJ2-5; maybe TRBD2 (6 bases). V was clipped by 6 bases and J by 10 bases, with 15 bases between them. Germline CDR1 and CDR2: SGHTA and FQGNSA. The CDR3 is 12 residues long. The CDR3 nucleotides are TGTGCCAGCAGTCCGGGCGGGGTATACCAGTACTTC. Translated, it gives CASSPGGVYQYF.

The J gene is TRBJ2-5, the V gene TRBV7-9; the D gene is possibly TRBD2 (7 bases). Trimming removed 0 bases from V and 4 bases from J, with 15 bases in between. This CDR3 region has 16 residues. Germline lookup yields CDR1 SEHNR and CDR2 FQNEAQ (reference sequence). The CDR3 here is CASSLARGGWSETQYF. In nucleotides, the CDR3 is TGTGCCAGCAGCTTAGCGAGGGGGGGCTGGTCAGAGACCCAGTACTTC. The full variable domain, in which reference TRBV7-9 and TRBJ2-5 provide the parts outside the CDR3, is DTGVSQNPRHKITKRGQNVTFRCDPISEHNRLYWYRQTLGQGPEFLTYFQNEAQLEKSRLLSDRFSAERPKGSFSTLEIQRTEQGDSAMYLCASSLARGGWSETQYFGPGTRLLVL.

This clone was seen a handful of times. The chain recombines TRBV5-1 with TRBJ2-5; 9 nucleotides align to TRBD2. V gave up 0 bases and J gave up 4 bases; unmatched junction bases: 10. The CDR3 covers 17 residues. The germline V gene encodes CDR1 SGHRS and CDR2 YFSETQ. The CDR3 coding sequence is TGCGCCAGCAGCTTGGGACTAGCGGAGAGGGGGGGAGAGACCCAGTACTTC. Its protein product is CASSLGLAERGGETQYF.